Described below is a single T cell receptor (beta chain) sequence and its context. This sample was taken from a study of CD8 T cells in Susac syndrome. Random hexamers were used to reverse transcribe the RNA input (0.5 to 1 ug). One entry per CDR3 protein results from TCRdb running MiXCR on the immunoSEQ multiplex PCR reads. The sample lists fewer than 150,000 distinct CDR3 sequences, around 91% seen once, with 0.2% to 0.25% in the top ten. TEMRA cells were FACS-enriched, and CD8+ and CD4+ T cells were isolated negatively. This TCR was recovered from a human donor with multiple sclerosis. Source material: CD8+ T cells from PBMCs.

The CDR3 is CASSLMASGSYDEQYF. The CDR3 DNA is TGTGCCAGCAGCCTTATGGCTAGCGGGAGTTACGACGAGCAGTACTTC. This chain joins TRBV12-3 or TRBV12-4 and TRBJ2-7; 10 nucleotides line up with TRBD2. The V segment lost 6 bases and the J segment 5 bases; nucleotides outside the gene matches: 13. The CDR3 loop spans 16 amino acids.